Each of the 8 T cell receptor beta chains below was sequenced from the same sample in a study of regulatory T cells in long-lasting Graves disease. In building TCR beta libraries, iRepertoire HTBI primers were used together with Arm-PCR of CDR3 regions. Each CDR3 protein gets one entry after TCRdb re-called the multiplex PCR reads with MiXCR. The sample shows over 350,000 distinct CDR3 sequences, around 13% of them seen only once. Documented time point: newly diagnosed GD, antithyroid drugs for less than 3 months. RNA from PBMCs was the source of the TCR library. These data are also associated with another study on T cells in Graves' hyperthyroidism and ophthalmopathy.

The sample here was peripheral blood mononuclear cells (PBMCs), taken at new diagnosis, from a patient treated with antithyroid drugs. The receptors were sampled from a woman aged 50 to 60 with Graves disease.

This clonotype appeared many times. The chain employs TRBV19 and TRBJ1-1; D call uncertain. Looked up from germline, CDR1 is LNHDA and CDR2 is SQIVND (reference sequence). The CDR3 loop spans 17 amino acids. The germline V and J ends were trimmed by 5 bases and 4 bases, with 23 bases remaining between them. DNA for the CDR3: TGTGCCAGTAGTCTTAAGAAGACAAGTCTACTGGCCACTGAAGCTTTCTTT. Residues: CASSLKKTSLLATEAFF.

This clonotype was observed a handful of times. The chain is built from TRBV5-5 and TRBJ1-1; perhaps TRBD1 as D (5 bases). Trimming took off 3 bases at V and 0 bases at J, with 12 bases between the two ends. The length of the CDR3 is 15 residues. The germline V gene encodes CDR1 SGHKS and CDR2 YYEKEE (reference sequence). The CDR3 loop reads CASSSGTGLNTEAFF. The CDR3 coding sequence is TGTGCCAGCAGCTCCGGGACGGGGTTGAACACTGAAGCTTTCTTT.

Many counts were recorded for this clonotype. The CDR3 loop reads CATSGRGQGSNQPQHF. The CDR3 region has the DNA TGTGCCACCAGTGGGCGGGGACAGGGAAGCAATCAGCCCCAGCATTTT. V usage is TRBV24-1 and J usage is TRBJ1-5; TRBD1 matches 9 bases. The CDR3 has 16 residues. The V gene's germline CDR1 is KGHDR and CDR2 SFDVKD. J was trimmed by 1 base and V by 5 bases; bases with no gene match: 5.

The chain carries TRBV24-1 and TRBJ2-2; 14 bases line up with TRBD2. CDR3 length: 18 residues. The germline V gene has CDR1 KGHDR and CDR2 SFDVKD. V shed 5 bases and J 7 bases; nucleotides not matched to a gene: 11. In nucleotides, the CDR3 is TGTGCCACCAGTGCCGGGACTAGCGGGAGTAAGAGAGGCGGGGAGCTGTTTTTT. It encodes CATSAGTSGSKRGGELFF.

To note about this clonotype: This may be a read error, as it is one base from a much larger clone. This sequence joins TRBV6-9 and TRBJ1-2, with TRBD1 as a possible D gene (6 bases). CDR3 length equals 12 residues. The V and J ends lost 3 bases and 12 bases respectively, with 14 bases between them. The germline V gene has CDR1 MNHGY and CDR2 SVAAGI. CDR3 amino acids: CASSYGGLGHTF. The DNA of the CDR3 is TGTGCCAGCAGTTACGGGGGGCTGGGCCACACCTTC.

This clonotype was picked up a small number of times. The V gene is TRBV5-1, the J gene TRBJ2-7; possibly TRBD1 for D (6 bases). Germline CDR1 is SGHRS and CDR2 is YFSETQ. The CDR3 is made up of 14 amino acids. V dropped 4 bases and J dropped 3 bases, with 14 bases sitting between them. The CDR3 spells CASSKRDTGYEQYF. The CDR3, as DNA: TGCGCCAGCAGCAAACGGGACACCGGCTACGAGCAGTACTTC.

The J gene is TRBJ2-7, the V gene TRBV6-5, with 8 bases that match TRBD2. Germline V gene sequence: CDR1 MNHEY, CDR2 SVGAGI. The V and J ends lost 3 bases and 3 bases, in that order; junction bases with no gene match: 7. This CDR3 region has 15 residues. The CDR3 loop is CASSYGTREVYEQYF. CDR3 nucleotides: TGTGCCAGCAGTTATGGGACTAGGGAGGTCTACGAGCAGTACTTC.

This clonotype appeared many times. The chain joins TRBV4-1 to TRBJ2-1, with 14 bases aligning to TRBD2. This CDR3 has 17 amino acids. The trim removed 1 base at V and 5 bases at J, leaving 4 bases unmatched. Germline-derived CDR1 and CDR2 are MGHRA and YSYEKL. This chain's CDR3 is CASSQVGGLAGDNEQFF. CDR3 sequence (DNA): TGCGCCAGCAGCCAAGTTGGGGGACTAGCGGGAGACAATGAGCAGTTCTTC.